The 6 T cell receptor beta chains below were found in one sample sequenced in a study of T-cell memory formation after mild COVID-19. TCRdb re-called the 5' RACE reads with MiXCR, one entry per CDR3 protein. The repertoire holds around 410,000 distinct CDR3 sequences, 23% seen once, with approximately 14% in the top ten. What was sequenced was PBMCs or a T cell subset sorted from them (not recorded which). The receptors originated from an adult woman who had mild COVID-19 (a few samples of this study predate the infection). Cell type and time point are not known.

This clonotype was counted only a few times. This chain links TRBV29-1 with TRBJ2-3, with a tentative D call TRBD2 (5 bases). This CDR3 spans 14 amino acids. V lost 7 bases to trimming and J lost 2 bases, with 16 bases between them. Germline CDR1 reads SQVTM; CDR2 reads ANQGSEA. The CDR3: CSAATGIITDTQYF. The CDR3 DNA reads TGCAGCGCCGCGACGGGAATCATCACAGATACGCAGTATTTT.

This clonotype showed up many times. The chain joins TRBV4-1 to TRBJ2-2; D tentatively fits TRBD1 or TRBD2 (6 bases each). The CDR3 contains 16 residues. Germline CDR1 reads MGHRA; CDR2 reads YSYEKL. Trimming cost V 0 bases and J 4 bases, with 12 bases left between them. CDR3 loop: CASSQEAQGGTGELFF. In nucleotides, the CDR3 is TGCGCCAGCAGCCAAGAAGCACAGGGAGGCACCGGGGAGCTGTTTTTT.

The chain couples TRBV24-1 to TRBJ2-1; 12 bases match TRBD2. The CDR3 consists of 19 residues. From germline, CDR1 is KGHDR and CDR2 SFDVKD. Trimming at V came to 10 bases and at J to 7 bases, leaving 22 bases not matched to a gene. CDR3 DNA: TGTGCCACTCTGCTCGGGGAGACTAGCGGGAGAAAACCGGAAAATGAGCAGTTCTTC. The encoded protein is CATLLGETSGRKPENEQFF.

This clonotype was seen a few times. This chain joins TRBV24-1 and TRBJ2-1; D is ambiguous. This CDR3 is 11 amino acids long. V was clipped by 5 bases and J by 5 bases, with 3 bases between them. Germline CDR1 reads KGHDR; CDR2 reads SFDVKD. CDR3 DNA: TGTGCCACCAGTGCTAACAATGAGCAGTTCTTC. Protein product: CATSANNEQFF.

The sample holds a few counts of this clonotype. The rearrangement uses TRBV24-1 and TRBJ2-7; no definite D call. CDR3 length: 13 residues. Trimming took 1 base from V and 7 from J, leaving 10 bases between them. The germline V gene encodes CDR1 KGHDR and CDR2 SFDVKD. The CDR3 region is CATSDFWSEEQYF. CDR3 in DNA: TGTGCCACCAGTGATTTCTGGTCGGAGGAGCAGTACTTC.

The chain carries TRBV7-9 and TRBJ2-5, with D perhaps matching TRBD2 (5 bases). Germline V lookup: CDR1 SEHNR, CDR2 FQNEAQ (reference sequence). The CDR3 runs to 15 residues. V dropped 5 bases and J dropped 1 base, with 14 bases sitting between them. The CDR3 loop reads CASSPLGSGQETQYF. The CDR3 DNA follows: TGTGCCAGCAGCCCCCTCGGAAGCGGCCAAGAGACCCAGTACTTC.